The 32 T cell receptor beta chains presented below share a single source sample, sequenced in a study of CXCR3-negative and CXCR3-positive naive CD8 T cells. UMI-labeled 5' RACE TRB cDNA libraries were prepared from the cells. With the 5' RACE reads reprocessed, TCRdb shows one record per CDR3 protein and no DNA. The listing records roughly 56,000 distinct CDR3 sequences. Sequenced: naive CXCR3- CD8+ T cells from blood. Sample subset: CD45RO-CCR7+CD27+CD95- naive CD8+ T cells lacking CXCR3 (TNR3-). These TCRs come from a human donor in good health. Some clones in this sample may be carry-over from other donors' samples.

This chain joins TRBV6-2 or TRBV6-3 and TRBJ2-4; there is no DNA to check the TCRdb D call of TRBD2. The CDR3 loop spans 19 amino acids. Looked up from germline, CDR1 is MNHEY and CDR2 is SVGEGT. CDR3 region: CASSYVRGEGPIAKNIQYF.

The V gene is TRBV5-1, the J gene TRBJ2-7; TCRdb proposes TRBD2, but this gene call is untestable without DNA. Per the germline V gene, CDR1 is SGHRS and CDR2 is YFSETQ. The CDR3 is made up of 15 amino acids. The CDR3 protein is CASSPETAGRYEQYF.

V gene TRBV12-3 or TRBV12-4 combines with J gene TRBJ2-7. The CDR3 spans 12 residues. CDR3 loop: CASSLAADSQYF.

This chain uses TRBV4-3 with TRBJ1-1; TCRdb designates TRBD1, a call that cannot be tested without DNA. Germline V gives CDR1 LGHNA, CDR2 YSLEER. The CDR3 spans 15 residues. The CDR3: CASSQAKLQGTEAFF.

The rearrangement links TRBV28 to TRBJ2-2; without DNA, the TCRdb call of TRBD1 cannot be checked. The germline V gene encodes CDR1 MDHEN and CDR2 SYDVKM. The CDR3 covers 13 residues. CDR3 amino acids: CASSSTGPGELFF.

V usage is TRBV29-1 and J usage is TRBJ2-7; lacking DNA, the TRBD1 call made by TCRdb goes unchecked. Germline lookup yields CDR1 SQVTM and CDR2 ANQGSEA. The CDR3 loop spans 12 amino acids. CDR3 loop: CSVDGGIHEQYF.

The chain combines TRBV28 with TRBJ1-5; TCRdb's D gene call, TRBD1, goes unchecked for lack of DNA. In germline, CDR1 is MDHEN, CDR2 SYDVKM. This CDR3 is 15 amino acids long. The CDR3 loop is CASSFRGLSNQPQHF.

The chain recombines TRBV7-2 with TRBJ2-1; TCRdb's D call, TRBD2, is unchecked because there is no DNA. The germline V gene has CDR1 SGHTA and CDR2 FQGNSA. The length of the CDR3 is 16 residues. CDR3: CASSLVAGGPNNEQFF.

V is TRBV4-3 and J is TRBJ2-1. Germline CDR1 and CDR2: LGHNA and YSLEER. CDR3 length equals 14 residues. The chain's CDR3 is CASSQAFMTNEQFF.

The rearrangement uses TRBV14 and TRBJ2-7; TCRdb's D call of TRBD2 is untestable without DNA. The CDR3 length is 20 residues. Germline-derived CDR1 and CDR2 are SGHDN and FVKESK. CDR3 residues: CASSFYICSGTSGGGYEQYF.

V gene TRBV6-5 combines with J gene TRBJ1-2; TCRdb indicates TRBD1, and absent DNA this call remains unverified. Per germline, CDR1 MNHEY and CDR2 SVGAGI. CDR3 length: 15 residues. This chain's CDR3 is CASSYPGGGLYGYTF.

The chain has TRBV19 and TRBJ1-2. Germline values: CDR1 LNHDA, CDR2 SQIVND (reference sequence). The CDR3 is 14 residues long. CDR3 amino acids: CASSIKERSYGYTF.

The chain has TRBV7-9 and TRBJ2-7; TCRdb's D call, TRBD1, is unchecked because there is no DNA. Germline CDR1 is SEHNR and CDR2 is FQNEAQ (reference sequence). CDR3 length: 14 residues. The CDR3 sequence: CASNPPGTFYEQYF.

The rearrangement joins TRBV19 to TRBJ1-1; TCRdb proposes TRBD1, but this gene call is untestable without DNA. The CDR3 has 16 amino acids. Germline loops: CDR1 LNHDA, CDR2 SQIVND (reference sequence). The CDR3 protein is CASRPGTGGWDAEAFF.

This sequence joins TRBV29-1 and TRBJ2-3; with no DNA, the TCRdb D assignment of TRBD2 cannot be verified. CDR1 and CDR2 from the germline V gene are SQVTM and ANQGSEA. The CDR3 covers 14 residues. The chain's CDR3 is CSVKRLAETDTQYF.

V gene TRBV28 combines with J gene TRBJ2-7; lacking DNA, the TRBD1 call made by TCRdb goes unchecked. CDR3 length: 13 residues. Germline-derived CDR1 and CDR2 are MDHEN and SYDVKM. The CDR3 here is CASSFRGAHEQYF.

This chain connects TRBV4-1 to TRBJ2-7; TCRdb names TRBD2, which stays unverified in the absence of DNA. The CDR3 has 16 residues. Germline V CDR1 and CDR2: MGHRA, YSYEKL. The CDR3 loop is CASSQSSAGVRDEQYF.

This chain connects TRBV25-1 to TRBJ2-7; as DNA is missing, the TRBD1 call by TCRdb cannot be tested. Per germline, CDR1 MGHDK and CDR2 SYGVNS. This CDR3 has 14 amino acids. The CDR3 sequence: CASSPWTDTYEQYF.

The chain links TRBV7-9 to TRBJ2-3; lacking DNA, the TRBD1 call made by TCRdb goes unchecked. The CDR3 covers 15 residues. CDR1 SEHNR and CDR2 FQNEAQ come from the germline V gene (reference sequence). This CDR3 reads CASSPREMSTDTQYF.

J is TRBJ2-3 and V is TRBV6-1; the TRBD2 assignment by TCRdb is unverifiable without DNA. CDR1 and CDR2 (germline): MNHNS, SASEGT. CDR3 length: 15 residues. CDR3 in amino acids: CASTQRGISTDTQYF.

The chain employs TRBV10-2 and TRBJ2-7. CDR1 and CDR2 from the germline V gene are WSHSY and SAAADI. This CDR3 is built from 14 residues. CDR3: CASSEDLKPYEQYF.

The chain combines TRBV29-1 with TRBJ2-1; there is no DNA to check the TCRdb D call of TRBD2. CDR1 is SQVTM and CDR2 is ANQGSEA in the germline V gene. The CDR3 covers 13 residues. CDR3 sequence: CSATLLTYNEQFF.

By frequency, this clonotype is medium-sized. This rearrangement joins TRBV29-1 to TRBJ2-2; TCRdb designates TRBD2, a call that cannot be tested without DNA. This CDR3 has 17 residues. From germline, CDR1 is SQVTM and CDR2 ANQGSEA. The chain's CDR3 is CSVEDPGLAGGTGELFF.

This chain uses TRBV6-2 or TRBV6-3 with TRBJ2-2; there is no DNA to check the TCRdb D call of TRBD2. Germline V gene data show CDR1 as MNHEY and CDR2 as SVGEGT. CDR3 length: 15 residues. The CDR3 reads CASSYLTSNTGELFF.

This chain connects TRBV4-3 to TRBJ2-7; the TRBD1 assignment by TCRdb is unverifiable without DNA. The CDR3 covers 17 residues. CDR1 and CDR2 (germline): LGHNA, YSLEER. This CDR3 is CASSQDKTGQGLDEQYF.

This CDR3 reads CASRPLRGNLYEQYF. The gene calls are TRBV28 and TRBJ2-7; as DNA is missing, the TRBD2 call by TCRdb cannot be tested. The CDR3 length is 15 residues. Germline V gene lookup returns CDR1 MDHEN and CDR2 SYDVKM.

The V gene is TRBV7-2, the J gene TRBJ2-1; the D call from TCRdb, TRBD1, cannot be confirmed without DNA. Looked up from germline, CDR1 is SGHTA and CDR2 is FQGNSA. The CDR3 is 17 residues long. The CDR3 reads CASSPRTQTSVYNEQFF.

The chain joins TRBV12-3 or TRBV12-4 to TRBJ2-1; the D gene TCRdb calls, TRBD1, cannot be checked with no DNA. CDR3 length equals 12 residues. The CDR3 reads CAGGQGWDEQFF.

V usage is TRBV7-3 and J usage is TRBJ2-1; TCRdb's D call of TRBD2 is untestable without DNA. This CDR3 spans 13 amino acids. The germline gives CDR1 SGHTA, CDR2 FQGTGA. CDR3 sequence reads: CASSQIWENEQFF.

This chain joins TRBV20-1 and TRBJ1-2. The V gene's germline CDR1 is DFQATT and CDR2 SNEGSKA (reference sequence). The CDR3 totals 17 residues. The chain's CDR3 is CSARGLEDGSDDYGYTF.

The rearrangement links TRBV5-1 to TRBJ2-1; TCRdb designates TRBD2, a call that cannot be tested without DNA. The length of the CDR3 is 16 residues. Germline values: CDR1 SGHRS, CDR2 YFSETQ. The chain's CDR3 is CASSLVTSGVYNEQFF.

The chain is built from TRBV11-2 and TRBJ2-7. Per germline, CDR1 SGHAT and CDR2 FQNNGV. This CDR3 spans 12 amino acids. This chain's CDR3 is CASSRWSHEQYF.